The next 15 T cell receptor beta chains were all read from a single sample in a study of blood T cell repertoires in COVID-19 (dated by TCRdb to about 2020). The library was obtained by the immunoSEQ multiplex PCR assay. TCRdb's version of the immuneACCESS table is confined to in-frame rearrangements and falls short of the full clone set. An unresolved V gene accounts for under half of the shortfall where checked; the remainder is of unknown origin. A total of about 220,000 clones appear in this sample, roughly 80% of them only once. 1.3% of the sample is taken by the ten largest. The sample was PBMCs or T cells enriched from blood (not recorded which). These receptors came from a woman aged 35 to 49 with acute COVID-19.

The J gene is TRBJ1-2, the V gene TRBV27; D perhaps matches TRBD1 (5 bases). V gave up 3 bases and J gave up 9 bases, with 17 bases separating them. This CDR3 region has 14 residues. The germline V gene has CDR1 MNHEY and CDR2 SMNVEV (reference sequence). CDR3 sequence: CASSFPRTNVCYTF. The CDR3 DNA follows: TGTGCCAGCAGTTTCCCGAGGACAAATGTGTGCTACACCTTC.

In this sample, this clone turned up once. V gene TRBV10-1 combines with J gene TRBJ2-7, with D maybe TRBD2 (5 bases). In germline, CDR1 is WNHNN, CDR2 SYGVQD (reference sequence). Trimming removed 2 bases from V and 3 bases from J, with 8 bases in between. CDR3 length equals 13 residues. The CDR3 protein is CASSEGLYYEQYF. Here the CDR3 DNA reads TGCGCCAGCAGTGAGGGACTCTACTACGAGCAGTACTTC.

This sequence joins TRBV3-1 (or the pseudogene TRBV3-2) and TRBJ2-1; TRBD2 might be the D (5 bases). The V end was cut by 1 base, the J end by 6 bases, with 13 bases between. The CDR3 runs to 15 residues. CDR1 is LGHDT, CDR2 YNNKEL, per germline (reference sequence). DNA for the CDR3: TGTGCCAGCAGCCAAGCGCTAGCCCCCCGCAATGAGCAGTTCTTC. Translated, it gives CASSQALAPRNEQFF.

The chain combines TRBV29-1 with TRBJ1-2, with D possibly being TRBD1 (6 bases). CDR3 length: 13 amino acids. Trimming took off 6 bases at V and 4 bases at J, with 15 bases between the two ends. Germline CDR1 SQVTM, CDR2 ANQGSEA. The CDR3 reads CSVSDRLFYGYTF. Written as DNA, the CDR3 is TGCAGCGTGAGCGACAGGCTCTTCTATGGCTACACCTTC.

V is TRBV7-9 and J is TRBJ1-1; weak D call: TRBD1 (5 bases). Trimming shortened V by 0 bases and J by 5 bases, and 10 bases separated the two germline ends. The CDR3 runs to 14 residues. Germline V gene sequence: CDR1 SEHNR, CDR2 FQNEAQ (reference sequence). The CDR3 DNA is TGTGCCAGCAGCTTAGCGCTAAAGGGGACTGAAGCTTTCTTT. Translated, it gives CASSLALKGTEAFF. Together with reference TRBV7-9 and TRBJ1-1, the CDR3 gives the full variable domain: DTGVSQNPRHKITKRGQNVTFRCDPISEHNRLYWYRQTLGQGPEFLTYFQNEAQLEKSRLLSDRFSAERPKGSFSTLEIQRTEQGDSAMYLCASSLALKGTEAFFGQGTRLTVV.

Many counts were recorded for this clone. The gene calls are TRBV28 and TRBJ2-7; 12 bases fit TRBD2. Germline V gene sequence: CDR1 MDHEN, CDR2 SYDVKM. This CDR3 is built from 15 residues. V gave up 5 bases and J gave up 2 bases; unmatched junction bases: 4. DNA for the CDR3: TGTGCCAGCAGTAAGACTAGCGGGGGCACCTACGAGCAGTACTTC. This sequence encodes CASSKTSGGTYEQYF. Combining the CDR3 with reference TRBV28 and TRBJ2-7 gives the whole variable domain DVKVTQSSRYLVKRTGEKVFLECVQDMDHENMFWYRQDPGLGLRLIYFSYDVKMKEKGDIPEGYSVSREKKERFSLILESASTNQTSMYLCASSKTSGGTYEQYFGPGTRLTVT.

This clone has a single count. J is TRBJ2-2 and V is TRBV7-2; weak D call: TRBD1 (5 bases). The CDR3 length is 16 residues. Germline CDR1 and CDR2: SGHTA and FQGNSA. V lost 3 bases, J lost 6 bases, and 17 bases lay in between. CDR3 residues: CASSFQRGRASGELFF. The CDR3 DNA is TGTGCCAGCAGCTTTCAAAGGGGCAGGGCATCCGGGGAGCTGTTTTTT.

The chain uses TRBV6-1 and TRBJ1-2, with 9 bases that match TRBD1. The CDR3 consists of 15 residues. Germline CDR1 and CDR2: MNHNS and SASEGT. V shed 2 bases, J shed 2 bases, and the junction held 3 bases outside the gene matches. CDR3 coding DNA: TGTGCCAGCAGTGAAATTGGGACAGGGAACTATGGCTACACCTTC. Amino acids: CASSEIGTGNYGYTF.

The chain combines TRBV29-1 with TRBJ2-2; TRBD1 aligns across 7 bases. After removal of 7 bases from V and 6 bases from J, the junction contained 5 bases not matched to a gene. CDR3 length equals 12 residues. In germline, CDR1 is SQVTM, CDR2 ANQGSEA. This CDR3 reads CSAEGAAGELFF. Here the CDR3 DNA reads TGCAGCGCCGAGGGGGCGGCCGGGGAGCTGTTTTTT.

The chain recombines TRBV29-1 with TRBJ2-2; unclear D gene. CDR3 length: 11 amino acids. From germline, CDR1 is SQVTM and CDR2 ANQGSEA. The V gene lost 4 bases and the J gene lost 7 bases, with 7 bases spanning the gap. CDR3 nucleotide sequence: TGCAGCGTTGTGGCCGACGGGGAGCTGTTTTTT. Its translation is CSVVADGELFF.

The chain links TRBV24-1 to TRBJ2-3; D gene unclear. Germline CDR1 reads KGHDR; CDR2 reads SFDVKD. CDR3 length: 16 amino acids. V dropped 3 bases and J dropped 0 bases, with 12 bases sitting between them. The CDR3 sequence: CATSDPRAHSTDTQYF. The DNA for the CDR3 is TGTGCCACCAGTGATCCCCGTGCGCATAGCACAGATACGCAGTATTTT.

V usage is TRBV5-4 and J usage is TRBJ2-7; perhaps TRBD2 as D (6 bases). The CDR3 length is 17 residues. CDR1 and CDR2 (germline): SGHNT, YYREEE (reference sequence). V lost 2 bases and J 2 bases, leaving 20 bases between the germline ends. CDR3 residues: CASSLGVGGAQTYEQYF. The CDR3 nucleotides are TGTGCCAGCAGCTTAGGAGTAGGAGGGGCGCAGACCTACGAGCAGTACTTC.

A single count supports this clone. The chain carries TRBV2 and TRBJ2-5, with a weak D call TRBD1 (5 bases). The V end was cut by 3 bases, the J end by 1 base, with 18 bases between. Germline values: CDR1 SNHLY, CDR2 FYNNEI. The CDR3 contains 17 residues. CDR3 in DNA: TGTGCCAGCAGTGACTGGACAAAAGTACCGACCCAAGAGACCCAGTACTTC. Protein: CASSDWTKVPTQETQYF.

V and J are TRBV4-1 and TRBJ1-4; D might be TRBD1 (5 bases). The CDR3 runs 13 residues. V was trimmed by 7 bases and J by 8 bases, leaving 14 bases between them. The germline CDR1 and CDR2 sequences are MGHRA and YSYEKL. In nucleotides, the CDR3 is TGCGCCAGCACCGGACGGGGGGGGGAAAAACTGTTTTTT. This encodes CASTGRGGEKLFF.

The chain's CDR3 is CATSDPSTVYGYTF. CDR3 nucleotide sequence: TGTGCCACCAGTGACCCGTCTACAGTCTATGGCTACACCTTC. The chain is built from TRBV24-1 and TRBJ1-2; D is uncertain. CDR1 and CDR2 (germline): KGHDR, SFDVKD. Between the trimmed V and J ends, which lost 4 bases and 4 bases, there was a span of 12 bases. There are 14 residues in the CDR3.